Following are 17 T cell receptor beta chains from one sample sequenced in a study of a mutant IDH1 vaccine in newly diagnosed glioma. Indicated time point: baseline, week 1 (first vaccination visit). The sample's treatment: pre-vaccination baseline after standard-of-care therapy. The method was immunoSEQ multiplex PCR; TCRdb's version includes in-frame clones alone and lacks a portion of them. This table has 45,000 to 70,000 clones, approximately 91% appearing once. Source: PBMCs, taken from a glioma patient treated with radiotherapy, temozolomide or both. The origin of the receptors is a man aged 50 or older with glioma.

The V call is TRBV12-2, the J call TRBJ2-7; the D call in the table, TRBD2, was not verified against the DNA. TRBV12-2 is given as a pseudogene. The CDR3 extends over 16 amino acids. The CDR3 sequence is CASRPRRGTSSYEQYF. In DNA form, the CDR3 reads TGTGCAAGTCGCCCTAGGCGGGGGACGAGCTCCTACGAGCAGTACTTC.

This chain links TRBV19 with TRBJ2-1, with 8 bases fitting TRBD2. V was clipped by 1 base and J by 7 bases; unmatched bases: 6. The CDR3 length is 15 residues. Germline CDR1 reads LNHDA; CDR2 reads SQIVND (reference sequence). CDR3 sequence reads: CASSIASGSRNEQFF. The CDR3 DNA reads TGTGCCAGTAGTATAGCGAGCGGGAGTCGAAATGAGCAGTTCTTC.

CDR3 region: CSVGTGGRTEAFF. For the CDR3, the DNA is TGCAGCGTGGGGACAGGGGGCAGGACTGAAGCTTTCTTT. The chain combines TRBV29-1 with TRBJ1-1; the match to TRBD1 covers 12 bases. Trimming cost V 6 bases and J 5 bases; bases outside gene matches: 4. CDR3 length: 13 amino acids. The germline CDR1 and CDR2 sequences are SQVTM and ANQGSEA.

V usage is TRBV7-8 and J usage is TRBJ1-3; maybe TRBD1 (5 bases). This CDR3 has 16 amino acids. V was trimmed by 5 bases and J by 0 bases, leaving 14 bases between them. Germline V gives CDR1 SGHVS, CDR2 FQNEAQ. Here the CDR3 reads CASSPTPGASGNTIYF. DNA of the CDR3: TGTGCCAGCAGCCCGACGCCCGGGGCCTCTGGAAACACCATATATTTT.

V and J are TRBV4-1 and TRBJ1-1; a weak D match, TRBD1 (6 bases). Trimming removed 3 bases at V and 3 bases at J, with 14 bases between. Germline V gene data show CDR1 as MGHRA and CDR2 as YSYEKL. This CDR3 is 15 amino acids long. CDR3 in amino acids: CASSHRQAGDTEAFF. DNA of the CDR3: TGCGCCAGCAGCCATAGACAGGCCGGCGACACTGAAGCTTTCTTT.

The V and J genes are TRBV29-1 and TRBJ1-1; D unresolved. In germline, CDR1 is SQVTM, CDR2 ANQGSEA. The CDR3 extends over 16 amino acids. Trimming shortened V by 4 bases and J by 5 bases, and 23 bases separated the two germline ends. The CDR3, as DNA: TGCAGCGTTGTGGGAATGTACGGCCTTCGAGGAACTGAAGCTTTCTTT. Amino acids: CSVVGMYGLRGTEAFF.

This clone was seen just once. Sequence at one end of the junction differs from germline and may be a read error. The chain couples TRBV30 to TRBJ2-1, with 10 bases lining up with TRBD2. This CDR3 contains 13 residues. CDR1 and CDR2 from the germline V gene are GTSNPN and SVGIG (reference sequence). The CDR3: CAWSVMGLAGEIF. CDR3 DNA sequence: TGTGCCTGGAGTGTAATGGGGCTAGCGGGAGAAATCTTC.

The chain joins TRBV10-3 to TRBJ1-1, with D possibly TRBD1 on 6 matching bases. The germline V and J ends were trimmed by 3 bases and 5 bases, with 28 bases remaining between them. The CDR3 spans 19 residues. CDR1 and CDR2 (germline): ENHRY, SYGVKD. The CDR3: CAISESDRTPPPGWTEAFF. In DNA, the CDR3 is TGTGCCATCAGTGAAAGTGACAGGACTCCTCCCCCGGGGTGGACTGAAGCTTTCTTT.

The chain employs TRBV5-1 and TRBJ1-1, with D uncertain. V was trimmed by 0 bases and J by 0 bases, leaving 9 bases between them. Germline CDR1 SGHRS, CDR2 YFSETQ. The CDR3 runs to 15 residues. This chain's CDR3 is CASSLGGSMNTEAFF. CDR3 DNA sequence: TGCGCCAGCAGCTTGGGTGGGAGTATGAACACTGAAGCTTTCTTT. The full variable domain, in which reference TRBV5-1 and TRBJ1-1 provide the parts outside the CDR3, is KAGVTQTPRYLIKTRGQQVTLSCSPISGHRSVSWYQQTPGQGLQFLFEYFSETQRNKGNFPGRFSGRQFSNSRSEMNVSTLELGDSALYLCASSLGGSMNTEAFFGQGTRLTVV.

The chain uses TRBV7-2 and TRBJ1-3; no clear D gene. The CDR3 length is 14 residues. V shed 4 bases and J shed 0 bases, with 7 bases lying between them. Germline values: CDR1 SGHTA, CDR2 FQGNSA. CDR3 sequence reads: CASSYRRSGNTIYF. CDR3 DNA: TGTGCCAGCAGCTACCGGCGCTCTGGAAACACCATATATTTT.

The CDR3, as DNA: TGTGCCAGCAGCGGGGGCAGGGGGGCCTACAATGAGCAGTTCTTC. Its protein product is CASSGGRGAYNEQFF. This chain joins TRBV9 and TRBJ2-1, with TRBD1 as a possible D gene (7 bases). The CDR3 covers 15 residues. V lost 3 bases to trimming and J lost 2 bases, with 12 bases between them. Germline V gene sequence: CDR1 SGDLS, CDR2 YYNGEE. The whole variable domain, filled in from reference TRBV9 and TRBJ2-1, reads DSGVTQTPKHLITATGQRVTLRCSPRSGDLSVYWYQQSLDQGLQFLIQYYNGEERAKGNILERFSAQQFPDLHSELNLSSLELGDSALYFCASSGGRGAYNEQFFGPGTRLTVL.

Here the CDR3 DNA reads TGTGCTAGCGTCCGGGCGACAGAAACTGAAGCTTTCTTT. Encoded protein: CASVRATETEAFF. V and J are TRBV12-5 and TRBJ1-1; weak D call: TRBD1 (5 bases). Trimming stripped 9 bases from V and 5 bases from J, with 16 bases between. Germline CDR1 is LGHNT and CDR2 is FRNRAP. The CDR3 is 13 amino acids.

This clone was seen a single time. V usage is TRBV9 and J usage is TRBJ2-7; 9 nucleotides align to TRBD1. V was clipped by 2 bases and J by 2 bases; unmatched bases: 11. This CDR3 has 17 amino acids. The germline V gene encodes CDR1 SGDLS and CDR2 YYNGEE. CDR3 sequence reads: CASSVAPGQGVAYEQYF. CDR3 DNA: TGTGCCAGCAGCGTTGCCCCGGGACAGGGTGTCGCCTACGAGCAGTACTTC.

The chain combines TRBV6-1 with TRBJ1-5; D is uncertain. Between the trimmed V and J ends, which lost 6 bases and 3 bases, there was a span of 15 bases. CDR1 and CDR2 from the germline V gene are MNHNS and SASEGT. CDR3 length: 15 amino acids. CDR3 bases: TGTGCCAGCAGCCCTTATACAGCGATCAATCAGCCCCAGCATTTT. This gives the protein CASSPYTAINQPQHF.

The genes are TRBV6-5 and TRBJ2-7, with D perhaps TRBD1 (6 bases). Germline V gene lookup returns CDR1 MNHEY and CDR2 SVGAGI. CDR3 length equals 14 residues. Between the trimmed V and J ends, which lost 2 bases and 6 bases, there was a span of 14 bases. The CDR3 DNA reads TGTGCCAGCAGTTACGGGGCAACAGGGAGCGAGCAGTACTTC. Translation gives CASSYGATGSEQYF.

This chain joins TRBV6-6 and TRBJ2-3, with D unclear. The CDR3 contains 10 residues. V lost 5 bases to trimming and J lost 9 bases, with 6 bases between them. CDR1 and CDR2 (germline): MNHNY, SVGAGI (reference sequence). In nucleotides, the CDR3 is TGTGCCAGCAGTCGATCAACGCAGTATTTT. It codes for CASSRSTQYF.

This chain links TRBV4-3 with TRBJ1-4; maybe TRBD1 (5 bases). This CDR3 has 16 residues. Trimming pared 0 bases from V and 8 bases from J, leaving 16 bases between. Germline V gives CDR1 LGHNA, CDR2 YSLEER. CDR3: CASSQDITQGREKLFF. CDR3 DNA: TGCGCCAGCAGCCAAGATATCACGCAGGGAAGGGAAAAACTGTTTTTT.